The T cell receptor (beta chain) under discussion was sequenced for a study of blood T cell repertoires in COVID-19. About the research overall: The study drew acute and convalescent COVID-19 samples from the United States, Italy and Spain. PBMCs, B-cell-depleted T cells, or T cells were the source of the cDNA or gDNA that made up the material.

This clone was found a few times. Per the original methods: Reference gene primer amplification gave nucleated cell count estimates. Generated by immunoSEQ multiplex PCR, the TCRdb table keeps only in-frame clones and is missing some. That table is the source of V, J and clone size, and D and trimming were worked out from the DNA. The sample consists of around 87,000 clones, 89% of them appearing once. V dropped 1 base and J dropped 6 bases, with 9 bases sitting between them. Looked up from germline, CDR1 is GTSNPN and CDR2 is SVGIG (reference sequence). The CDR3 sequence is 12 residues long. The TCR originated in a man aged 50-59 years with acute or convalescent COVID-19. The chain couples TRBV30 to TRBJ2-5; D call uncertain. Sample: peripheral blood. The DNA for the CDR3 is TGTGCCTGGAGTGCCGAGGTTAAGACCCAGTACTTC. Its translation: CAWSAEVKTQYF.